Listed below are T cell receptor beta chains from one sample, sequenced in a study of T cell changes during pregnancy in multiple sclerosis. This table comes from immunoSEQ multiplex PCR, and its TCRdb copy is limited to in-frame clones, with some not included. This table has 75,000 to 95,000 clones, roughly 90% appearing once. The material sequenced was peripheral blood, taken in the first trimester of pregnancy. The receptors originated from a female donor with multiple sclerosis, enrolled in a pregnancy study. Each CDR3 is given with its conserved first and last residue. D genes are given only for firm matches. Size tells how often a clone was seen (once, few, many) or the class of an expanded clone, and some rows leave it out.

clone_size j_call d_call v_call cdr3_aa cdr3_nt
once TRBJ2-1 . TRBV28 CASSLGSGFYNEQFF TGTGCCAGCAGTTTAGGTAGCGGATTTTACAATGAGCAGTTCTTC
. TRBJ2-2 TRBD1 TRBV6-4 CASPQPGQGAVVDTGELFF TGTGCCAGCCCTCAACCGGGACAGGGGGCGGTCGTGGACACCGGGGAGCTGTTTTTT
. TRBJ2-1 . TRBV11-2 CASSLDLLARSVDEQFF TGTGCCAGCAGCTTAGATCTGCTAGCGCGATCAGTCGATGAGCAGTTCTTC
once TRBJ2-1 TRBD2 TRBV5-1 CASSSTSQPGLVYHEQFF TGCGCCAGCAGCTCCACCTCACAACCGGGACTAGTATATCATGAGCAGTTCTTC
. TRBJ1-2 . TRBV6-5 CASSYGPSGYTF TGTGCCAGCAGTTACGGGCCCTCTGGCTACACCTTC
. TRBJ2-7 TRBD2 TRBV25-1 CASSGQTSGRPGSYEQYF TGTGCCAGCAGTGGACAAACTAGCGGGAGGCCCGGCTCCTACGAGCAGTACTTC
. TRBJ2-3 TRBD2 TRBV19 CASRSGSDDTQYF TGTGCCAGTAGGAGCGGGAGTGACGATACGCAGTATTTT
. TRBJ2-7 . TRBV9 CASSEGGSAGSSYEQYF TGTGCCAGCAGCGAGGGTGGTTCGGCGGGAAGCTCCTACGAGCAGTACTTC
. TRBJ2-2 . TRBV4-1 CASSQETAANTGELFF TGCGCCAGCAGCCAAGAAACAGCCGCGAACACCGGGGAGCTGTTTTTT
. TRBJ2-5 TRBD1 TRBV18 CASSPGTGGETQYF TGTGCCAGCTCACCAGGGACAGGGGGTGAGACCCAGTACTTC
. TRBJ1-1 TRBD1 TRBV5-1 CASSSRQGPNTEAFF TGCGCCAGCAGCTCCCGACAGGGCCCAAACACTGAAGCTTTCTTT
. TRBJ2-2 . TRBV10-1 CASRRNTGELFF TGCGCCAGCCGCAGGAACACCGGGGAGCTGTTTTTT
. TRBJ2-1 . TRBV4-3 CASSQDAKSSYNEQFF TGCGCCAGCAGCCAAGATGCGAAAAGCTCCTACAATGAGCAGTTCTTC
once TRBJ1-2 TRBD1 TRBV27 CASLGTGRYGYTF TGTGCCAGCCTAGGGACAGGGAGGTATGGCTACACCTTC
. TRBJ2-3 TRBD1 TRBV5-1 CASSTQGGGDTQYF TGCGCCAGCAGCACACAGGGGGGAGGAGATACGCAGTATTTT
. TRBJ2-5 TRBD2 TRBV30 CAWSVSDGGRVQETQYF TGTGCCTGGAGTGTGTCTGACGGCGGGAGGGTCCAAGAGACCCAGTACTTC
. TRBJ2-2 . TRBV7-6 CASSFESGELFF TGTGCCAGCAGCTTCGAGTCCGGGGAGCTGTTTTTT
. TRBJ1-3 . TRBV7-8 CASSPGTSGNTIYF TGTGCCAGCAGCCCCGGGACATCTGGAAACACCATATATTTT
. TRBJ2-7 TRBD2 TRBV4-1 CASSQDPIREAHYEQYF TGCGCCAGCAGCCAAGACCCAATTCGGGAGGCCCACTACGAGCAGTACTTC
. TRBJ1-1 . TRBV6-6 CASSYSIGGTEAFF TGTGCCAGCAGTTACTCGATCGGGGGCACTGAAGCTTTCTTT
. TRBJ1-1 . TRBV29-1 CSGWGYTEAFF TGCAGCGGGTGGGGCTATACTGAAGCTTTCTTT
. TRBJ1-3 TRBD1 TRBV4-3 CASSPSGTGAGNTIYF TGCGCCAGCAGCCCATCCGGGACAGGGGCTGGAAACACCATATATTTT
. TRBJ2-1 . TRBV5-4 CASSHPPDEQFF TGTGCCAGCAGCCACCCCCCGGATGAGCAGTTCTTC
. TRBJ1-2 . TRBV6-5 CASTPSENYGYTF TGTGCCAGCACCCCTAGCGAAAACTATGGCTACACCTTC
. TRBJ1-2 TRBD1 TRBV7-8 CASSPEGTGGILIGYTF TGTGCCAGCAGCCCTGAAGGGACAGGGGGCATCCTTATCGGCTACACCTTC
. TRBJ1-1 . TRBV6-5 CASRTPQGNTEAFF TGTGCCAGCAGAACCCCGCAGGGGAACACTGAAGCTTTCTTT
. TRBJ2-3 TRBD2 TRBV7-2 CASARAGGRTDTQYF TGTGCCAGCGCCCGGGCGGGAGGGCGCACAGATACGCAGTATTTT
. TRBJ2-6 . TRBV19 CASTPYVSSGANVLTF TGTGCCAGTACCCCGTACGTGAGCTCTGGGGCCAACGTCCTGACTTTC
. TRBJ1-3 TRBD1 TRBV11-2 CASSATGAAGNTIYF TGTGCCAGCAGCGCTACAGGGGCTGCTGGAAACACCATATATTTT
. TRBJ2-7 TRBD1 TRBV2 CASGKQGAYEQYF TGTGCCAGCGGTAAACAGGGGGCCTACGAGCAGTACTTC
. TRBJ2-5 TRBD1 TRBV6-6 CASSYGRDSVPRAQYF TGTGCCAGCAGTTACGGTCGGGACAGCGTTCCGAGGGCCCAGTACTTC
. TRBJ2-7 . TRBV7-6 CASSLAEAGEQYF TGTGCCAGCAGCTTAGCGGAGGCGGGGGAGCAGTACTTC
. TRBJ1-2 . TRBV6-6 CASSYSNPGRIYGYTF TGTGCCAGCAGTTACTCGAATCCAGGGCGGATCTATGGCTACACCTTC
. TRBJ1-4 . TRBV4-3 CASSQDRYSSNEKLFF TGCGCCAGCAGCCAAGATCGTTACAGCTCTAATGAAAAACTGTTTTTT
. TRBJ2-3 TRBD1 TRBV9 CASSLDRERDTQYF TGTGCCAGCAGCCTGGACAGGGAAAGAGATACGCAGTATTTT
. TRBJ2-1 TRBD2 TRBV6-1 CASSELGGGPVEQFF TGTGCCAGCAGTGAATTGGGGGGAGGGCCCGTTGAGCAGTTCTTC